Listed below are T cell receptor beta chains from one sample, sequenced in a study of blood T cell repertoires in COVID-19. Data came from immunoSEQ multiplex PCR; TCRdb stores just in-frame clones and leaves some out. The repertoire holds roughly 200,000 clones, with approximately 85% as singletons. The material sequenced was peripheral blood. The source is a human donor with active or convalescent COVID-19. The donor label of this sample is uncertain. Both conserved end residues are part of each CDR3. Fields, in order: J gene, D gene, V gene, clone size, CDR3 DNA, CDR3 protein. D genes are given only for firm matches. Clone size, where shown, is once, few, many, or a class for clones that have expanded.

>TRBJ2-7|TRBD2|TRBV27|NA
TGTGCCAGCAGTCTAGATCGACTAGCGGGAGGCGGCGAGCAGTACTTC
CASSLDRLAGGGEQYF
>TRBJ2-1|NA|TRBV5-4|NA
TGTGCCAGCTCACGGAGGGATAGCGGTGCCATGGAGCAGTTCTTC
CASSRRDSGAMEQFF
>TRBJ2-7|TRBD2|TRBV5-1|NA
TGCGCCCGGGGGGGGCGGGGGACATCGACGGGCGAGCAGTACTTC
CARGGRGTSTGEQYF
>TRBJ2-3|NA|TRBV5-1|NA
TGCGCCAGCAGCTTGTCGGGTTACCCGGATACGCAGTATTTT
CASSLSGYPDTQYF
>TRBJ2-2|NA|TRBV9|once
TGTGCCAGCAGCGTAAACTCGGGAACGAACACCGGGGAGCTGTTTTTT
CASSVNSGTNTGELFF
>TRBJ2-7|NA|TRBV4-3|NA
TGCGCCAGCAGCCAAGGGACAGATTCCTCCTACGAGCAGTACTTC
CASSQGTDSSYEQYF
>TRBJ2-5|NA|TRBV28|NA
TGTGCCAGCAGTTTCATGCGAAGCCAGTACTTC
CASSFMRSQYF
>TRBJ1-2|TRBD1|TRBV18|NA
TGTGCCAGCTCACCCTGGTCAGGGATGGGACAGCTCTATGGCTACACCTTC
CASSPWSGMGQLYGYTF
>TRBJ2-5|TRBD1|TRBV5-1|NA
TGCGCCAGCAGCCCAGGGACAGGGAGGGAGACCCAGTACTTC
CASSPGTGRETQYF
>TRBJ2-2|TRBD1|TRBV27|NA
TGTGCCAGCAGTTTATCGGGACAGGACCGGGGGACCGGGGAGCTGTTTTTT
CASSLSGQDRGTGELFF
>TRBJ1-1|NA|TRBV12-5|NA
TGTGCTAGTGGTTTGGTATCGAGGAGAAACACTGAAGCTTTCTTT
CASGLVSRRNTEAFF
>TRBJ1-5|NA|TRBV28|NA
TGTGCCAGCAGACCAACAAAAATAAATCAGCCCCAGCATTTT
CASRPTKINQPQHF
>TRBJ2-5|NA|TRBV4-3|NA
TGCGCCAGCAGCCAAGGAATCGGAGTCCAAGAGACCCAGTACTTC
CASSQGIGVQETQYF
>TRBJ2-6|NA|TRBV5-4|NA
TGTGCCAGCAGACCCACAGGGTACGGGGCCAACGTCCTGACTTTC
CASRPTGYGANVLTF
>TRBJ1-1|NA|TRBV6-2/TRBV6-3|once
TGTGCCAGCAGTTTGGGACAGAACACTGAAGCTTTCTTT
CASSLGQNTEAFF
>TRBJ2-7|TRBD2|TRBV18|NA
TGTGCCAGCACCCCGGGAGCGGGAACCTACGAGCAGTACTTC
CASTPGAGTYEQYF
>TRBJ2-5|NA|TRBV7-2|NA
TGTGCCAGCAGCTTAGAGGTTGGTCCCCGGGGGAAGACCCAGTACTTC
CASSLEVGPRGKTQYF
>TRBJ1-5|NA|TRBV28|once
TGTGCCAGCAGTTTCCCCGGGGAGGGAAGCAATCAGCCCCAGCATTTT
CASSFPGEGSNQPQHF
>TRBJ1-1|NA|TRBV7-2|NA
TGTGCCAGCAGCTTAGCACCACAGGGGAACACTGAAGCTTTCTTT
CASSLAPQGNTEAFF
>TRBJ2-7|NA|TRBV5-4|NA
TGTGCCAGCAGTTCCGGGGACTACGAGCAGTACTTC
CASSSGDYEQYF
>TRBJ2-1|TRBD2|TRBV29-1|NA
TGCAGCGTTGTCCCTAGCGGCGAGCCCAATGAGCAGTTCTTC
CSVVPSGEPNEQFF
>TRBJ2-1|TRBD2|TRBV5-4|NA
TGTGCCAGCAGCTTGGTCTCTAGCGGGAGCAATGAGCAGTTCTTC
CASSLVSSGSNEQFF
>TRBJ2-1|TRBD2|TRBV4-3|NA
TGCGCCAGCACCAATCTAGCGGGGGGGCCTCGCGAGCAGTTCTTC
CASTNLAGGPREQFF
>TRBJ1-1|TRBD1|TRBV6-5|NA
TGTGCCAGCAGCGGACAGGGAAGGACTGAAGCTTTCTTT
CASSGQGRTEAFF
>TRBJ1-2|TRBD1|TRBV4-2|NA
TGTGCCAGCAGCCAAGAGGGACAGGGGCAGGACTATGGCTACACCTTC
CASSQEGQGQDYGYTF
>TRBJ1-1|NA|TRBV12-3/TRBV12-4|NA
TGTGCCAGCAGTTCCCCGGAGGTTCGGGCTTTCTTT
CASSSPEVRAFF
>TRBJ2-1|TRBD2|TRBV4-2|NA
TGTGCCAGCAGGGTTTTTAGCGGGGGGGACAATGAGCAGTTCTTC
CASRVFSGGDNEQFF
>TRBJ2-4|NA|TRBV28|NA
TGTGCCAGCAGTCCTCGGGACTCCGTAGCCAAAAACATTCAGTACTTC
CASSPRDSVAKNIQYF
>TRBJ2-3|TRBD2|TRBV5-4|NA
TGTGCCAGCAGAGACAGCGGGAGGGCCCTAGGGCAGTATTTT
CASRDSGRALGQYF
>TRBJ2-2|NA|TRBV7-3|NA
TGTGCCAGCAGCTTACCCAGCACCGGGGAGCTGTTTTTT
CASSLPSTGELFF
>TRBJ1-2|NA|TRBV9|NA
TGTGCCAGCAGCGTAGGGGTGGGAAGGGGCTATGGCTACACCTTC
CASSVGVGRGYGYTF
>TRBJ2-5|TRBD1|TRBV5-1|NA
TGCGCCAGCAGCCTGCGGACAGGGGAAGAGACCCAGTACTTC
CASSLRTGEETQYF
>TRBJ1-2|TRBD1|TRBV6-2/TRBV6-3|NA
TGTGCCAGCAGCGTTACAGGGGGCCGGTATGGCTACACCTTC
CASSVTGGRYGYTF
>TRBJ2-1|NA|TRBV24-1|NA
TGTGCCACCAGTGAAACAGGGACTAATACTTGGAATGAGCAGTTCTTC
CATSETGTNTWNEQFF
>TRBJ2-5|TRBD2|TRBV18|once
TGTGCCAGCTCCCCCGGACTAGCGGGAGGGTTAACCCAGTACTTC
CASSPGLAGGLTQYF
>TRBJ2-7|NA|TRBV6-2/TRBV6-3|NA
TGTGCCAGCAGTTCCCTAGCGAATGCTAGGAAGTACTTC
CASSSLANARKYF
>TRBJ1-2|NA|TRBV7-9|NA
TGTGCCAGCAGCCAGAGCGGTGGAGGGAACTATGGCTACACCTTC
CASSQSGGGNYGYTF
>TRBJ1-6|NA|TRBV6-1|NA
TGTGCCAGCAGTGAGGTAGCGGGGACGGATTCACCCCTCCACTTT
CASSEVAGTDSPLHF
>TRBJ2-7|TRBD2|TRBV5-1|NA
TGCGCCAGCAGTTCGGGGGGGACCTACGAGCAGTACTTC
CASSSGGTYEQYF
>TRBJ2-3|TRBD2|TRBV4-2|many
TGTGCCAGCAGCCAAGGTCAGCGGGGGGTTGCGGATACGCAGTATTTT
CASSQGQRGVADTQYF
>TRBJ1-5|NA|TRBV19|NA
TGTGCCAGTAGGTCCCTTACAGATTCCCCCAATCAGCCCCAGCATTTT
CASRSLTDSPNQPQHF
>TRBJ2-7|TRBD1|TRBV15|NA
TGTGCCACCAGCTCTCGCAGTAGGACAGGGGGCATCTACGAGCAGTACTTC
CATSSRSRTGGIYEQYF
>TRBJ2-2|TRBD2|TRBV10-3|NA
TGTGCCACCTGGGGTGCTAGCGGGGGGCCTACTAACACCGGGGAGCTGTTTTTT
CATWGASGGPTNTGELFF
>TRBJ2-2|NA|TRBV5-1|NA
TGCGCCAGCAGCTTGGGCAGGTCGAACACCGGGGAGCTGTTTTTT
CASSLGRSNTGELFF
>TRBJ1-1|NA|TRBV6-5|once
TGTGCCAGCAGTTTTAGGAGGACGGCGAACACTGAAGCTTTCTTT
CASSFRRTANTEAFF
>TRBJ2-7|NA|TRBV30|NA
TGTGCCTGGAGTGCACAGGGTTTTGACGAGCAGTACTTC
CAWSAQGFDEQYF
>TRBJ2-1|NA|TRBV28|NA
TGTGCCAGCAGTTTAGTTCTGGGGGGTGAGCAGTTCTTC
CASSLVLGGEQFF
>TRBJ2-2|NA|TRBV11-1|NA
TGTGCCAGCAGCTCTACCAGGGAGAACACCGGGGAGCTGTTTTTT
CASSSTRENTGELFF
>TRBJ2-7|NA|TRBV5-1|NA
TGCGCCAGCAGCCAAACTATGATCGAGCAGTACTTC
CASSQTMIEQYF
>TRBJ2-4|TRBD1|TRBV5-1|NA
TGCGCCAGCGGTACAGGGGGGAAAAACATTCAGTACTTC
CASGTGGKNIQYF
>TRBJ1-2|NA|TRBV28|NA
TGTGCCAGCAGGATATCGGGCTATGGCTACACCTTC
CASRISGYGYTF
>TRBJ2-7|TRBD2|TRBV9|once
TGTGCCAGCAGCCAACTAGCGGGAGACTACGAGCAGTACTTC
CASSQLAGDYEQYF
>TRBJ2-3|TRBD1|TRBV4-1|NA
TGCGCCAGCAGCTACCGACAGGGGTCGACTAGCACAGATACGCAGTATTTT
CASSYRQGSTSTDTQYF